This T cell receptor beta chain originates from a study of blood T cell repertoires in COVID-19. Study information: Nucleic acid was either cDNA or gDNA, and it came from T cells, B-cell-depleted T cells, or PBMCs.

V was cut by 1 base and J by 6 bases, with 18 bases left in between. CDR3 length equals 17 residues. CDR1 and CDR2 (germline): KGHSH, LQKENI. Sequenced by immunoSEQ multiplex PCR; TCRdb stores in-frame clones only, minus some. The sample includes nearly 100,000 clones, 70% to 85% of them seen just once. The origin of this receptor is a man aged 65 to 85 with acute or convalescent COVID-19. The specimen was peripheral blood. V usage is TRBV18 and J usage is TRBJ2-2; the D gene is possibly TRBD2 (6 bases). CDR3 in amino acids: CASSPRSEGSVSGELFF. The CDR3 coding sequence is TGTGCCAGCTCACCACGTTCGGAGGGGAGCGTATCCGGGGAGCTGTTTTTT.